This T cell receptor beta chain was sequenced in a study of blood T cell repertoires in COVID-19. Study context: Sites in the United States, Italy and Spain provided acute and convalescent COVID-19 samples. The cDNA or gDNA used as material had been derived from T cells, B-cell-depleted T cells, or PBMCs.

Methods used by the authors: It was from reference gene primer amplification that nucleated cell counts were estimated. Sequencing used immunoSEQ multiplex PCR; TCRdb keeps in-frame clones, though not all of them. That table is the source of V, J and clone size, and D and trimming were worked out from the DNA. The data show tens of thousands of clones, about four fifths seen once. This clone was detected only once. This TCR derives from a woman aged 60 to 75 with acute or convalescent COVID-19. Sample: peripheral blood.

This CDR3 reads CASAPGQGDYGYTF. The CDR3 DNA reads as TGCGCCAGCGCTCCGGGACAGGGGGACTATGGCTACACCTTC. The chain recombines TRBV5-1 with TRBJ1-2; 11 bases match TRBD1. V lost 7 bases, J lost 3 bases, and 5 bases stayed unmatched. The CDR3 has 14 residues. The V gene's germline CDR1 is SGHRS and CDR2 YFSETQ. Filled out from reference TRBV5-1 and TRBJ1-2, the complete variable domain reads KAGVTQTPRYLIKTRGQQVTLSCSPISGHRSVSWYQQTPGQGLQFLFEYFSETQRNKGNFPGRFSGRQFSNSRSEMNVSTLELGDSALYLCASAPGQGDYGYTFGSGTRLTVV.